The clone carrying this T cell receptor beta chain was recorded a few times. What it recognizes is unknown. The sample originates from a study of beta chain features in type 1 diabetes. Across the study: All samples yielded 100 million to 140 million examined sorted cells. Whole-study results and caveats: A potential PCR bias toward shorter templates would be equal in patient and control samples. The study left unresolved whether HLA type influences TCRB rearrangement.

Expressed TCRB transcripts were sequenced, since all the RNA that had been isolated was reverse transcribed. TCRdb's copy holds only in-frame clones and misses some; the assay was immunoSEQ multiplex PCR. The table lists about 40,000 clones, over 45% of them singletons. The CDR3 extends over 12 amino acids. Trimming shortened V by 4 bases and J by 8 bases, and 11 bases separated the two germline ends. The germline CDR1 and CDR2 sequences are GTSNPN and SVGIG (reference sequence). The sample consisted of central memory CD4+ T cells from blood. The chain carries TRBV30 and TRBJ1-4; D ambiguous. The TCR comes from a woman aged 18 to 35 in good health. CDR3 amino acids: CAWMVNGEKLFF. The CDR3 bases are TGTGCCTGGATGGTAAACGGGGAAAAACTGTTTTTT. Supplemented by reference TRBV30 and TRBJ1-4, the full variable domain reads SQTIHQWPATLVQPVGSPLSLECTVEGTSNPNLYWYRQAAGRGLQLLFYSVGIGQISSEVPQNLSASRPQDRQFILSSKKLLLSDSGFYLCAWMVNGEKLFFGSGTQLSVL.